This entry is about one T cell receptor beta chain. The antigen is undetermined. The CDR3 spans 14 residues. V was trimmed by 3 bases and J by 3 bases, leaving 15 bases between them. Germline V gene data show CDR1 as DFQATT and CDR2 as SNEGSKA (reference sequence). This sample was included in a study of CD8+CD57+ T cells in acquired aplastic anemia. Whole-study context: CD4+ and CD8+ cells, once sorted, gave DNA averaging about 3.4 ug. Study-wide points: Patients showed no significant difference from controls in CD8+ Simpson's diversity. Twenty-nine shared CD8+ CDR3s appeared highly expressed within patients' immunodominant clones.

Investigators profiled TCR beta VDJ and CDR3 from genomic DNA template. TCRdb independently ran MiXCR on the reads; one entry per CDR3 protein. The data contain under 200,000 distinct CDR3 sequences, 71% of them singletons. All patients picked for sequencing had shown, by flow cytometry, an expansion of CD8+CD57+ cells. The sample taken for sequencing was sorted CD4+, CD8+, or CD8+CD57+ T cells (not recorded which) from PBMCs. The chain couples TRBV20-1 to TRBJ2-7, with D tentatively TRBD2 (6 bases). The TCR was taken from a human donor with aplastic anemia. CDR3 nucleotides: TGCAGTGCTAGGGGCGGGGCCTCCCTCTACGAGCAGTACTTC. Its translation is CSARGGASLYEQYF.